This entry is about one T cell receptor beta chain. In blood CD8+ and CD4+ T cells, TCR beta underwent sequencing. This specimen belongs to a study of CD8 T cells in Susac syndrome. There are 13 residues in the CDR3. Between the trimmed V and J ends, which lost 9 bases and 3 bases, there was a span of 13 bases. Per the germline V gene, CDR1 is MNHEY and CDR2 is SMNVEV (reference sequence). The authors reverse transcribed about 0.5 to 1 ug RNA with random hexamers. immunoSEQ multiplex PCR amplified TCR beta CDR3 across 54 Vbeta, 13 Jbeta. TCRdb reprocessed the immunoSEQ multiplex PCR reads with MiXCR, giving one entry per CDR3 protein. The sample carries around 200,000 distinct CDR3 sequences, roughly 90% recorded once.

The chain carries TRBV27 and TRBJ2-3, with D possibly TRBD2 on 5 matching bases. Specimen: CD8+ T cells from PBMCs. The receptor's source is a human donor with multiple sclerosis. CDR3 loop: CASRTYLTDTQYF. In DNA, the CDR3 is TGTGCCAGTAGGACTTACCTAACAGATACGCAGTATTTT.